Listed here are 28 T cell receptor beta chains from one sample, sequenced in a study of T cell responses to AZD1222 COVID-19 vaccine (dated by TCRdb to 2020 to 2023). The library was obtained by the immunoSEQ multiplex PCR assay. TCRdb carries this immuneACCESS record with in-frame sequences only. Its versions omit some clonotypes, under half of them owing to an unresolved V gene in the studies checked, with the rest unexplained. The sample table contains about 130,000 clones; only one count was recorded for about 90% of them. Under 2% of the sample rests with the top ten. The time point label for this specimen denotes: baseline before first vaccination. The material was peripheral blood, obtained on day 0 of AZD1222 vaccination. The receptors were gathered from an adult in good health.

This sequence joins TRBV6-4 and TRBJ2-7, with 11 bases lining up with TRBD2. In germline, CDR1 is MRHNA, CDR2 SNTAGT. V gave up 3 bases and J gave up 1 base; unmatched junction bases: 11. The length of the CDR3 is 18 residues. The chain's CDR3 is CASSEESGASGGSYEQYF. The CDR3 region has the DNA TGTGCCAGCAGTGAAGAGTCCGGGGCTAGCGGGGGGTCCTACGAGCAGTACTTC.

The DNA for the CDR3 is TGTGCCAGCAGCTCCTATCAAGGGGCCGGGACTGAAGCTTTCTTT. It is translated as CASSSYQGAGTEAFF. This chain joins TRBV7-2 and TRBJ1-1; tentative D call: TRBD1 (5 bases). Trimming left V 4 bases short and J 5 bases short, with 17 bases between. Germline V gene lookup returns CDR1 SGHTA and CDR2 FQGNSA. The CDR3 contains 15 residues.

This clone was seen a handful of times. V and J are TRBV18 and TRBJ1-1; D is uncertain. CDR1 and CDR2 from the germline V gene are KGHSH and LQKENI. This CDR3 comprises 13 residues. The ends were cut back, 1 base at V and 0 bases at J, with 3 bases in the middle. The chain's CDR3 is CASSPRMNTEAFF. As DNA, the CDR3 is TGTGCCAGCTCACCACGGATGAACACTGAAGCTTTCTTT.

This chain joins TRBV13 and TRBJ1-2, with 10 positions matching TRBD1. Trimming cost V 5 bases and J 8 bases; bases outside gene matches: 11. Germline V gene lookup returns CDR1 PRHDT and CDR2 FYEKMQ (reference sequence). The CDR3 has 15 amino acids. The chain's CDR3 is CASSPWTGGPEGYTF. CDR3 nucleotide sequence: TGTGCCAGCAGCCCCTGGACAGGGGGACCGGAGGGCTACACCTTC.

The chain carries TRBV7-2 and TRBJ1-1, with unresolved D. This CDR3 region has 19 residues. Germline-derived CDR1 and CDR2 are SGHTA and FQGNSA. Trimming removed 6 bases at V and 0 bases at J, with 26 bases between. This CDR3 is CASSPNDGWRNLMNTEAFF. CDR3 DNA: TGTGCCAGCAGTCCGAACGACGGGTGGCGGAACCTCATGAACACTGAAGCTTTCTTT.

DNA of the CDR3: TGTGCCAGCAGCTCACCCACCCGAGGTGAAAAACTGTTTTTT. Its translation is CASSSPTRGEKLFF. The rearrangement joins TRBV7-2 to TRBJ1-4; D is uncertain. This CDR3 comprises 14 residues. Germline V gene lookup returns CDR1 SGHTA and CDR2 FQGNSA. Trimming shortened V by 4 bases and J by 7 bases, and 13 bases separated the two germline ends.

The chain carries TRBV7-9 and TRBJ1-6; D uncertain. V shed 3 bases and J shed 8 bases, with 5 bases lying between them. Germline CDR1 reads SEHNR; CDR2 reads FQNEAQ (reference sequence). The CDR3 consists of 12 residues. The CDR3 nucleotides are TGTGCCAGCAGCTTTATGGATTCACCCCTCCACTTT. Translation: CASSFMDSPLHF.

The chain carries TRBV10-3 and TRBJ1-2; 7 nucleotides match TRBD1. Germline V lookup: CDR1 ENHRY, CDR2 SYGVKD. V dropped 6 bases and J dropped 1; count of bases not matched to a gene: 5. CDR3 size: 14 residues. The CDR3 here is CAIRGQPLNYGYTF. The CDR3 nucleotides are TGTGCCATCAGGGGACAGCCGCTTAACTATGGCTACACCTTC.

The V and J genes are TRBV6-5 and TRBJ1-1, with no clear D. The V gene's germline CDR1 is MNHEY and CDR2 SVGAGI. CDR3 size: 16 residues. V lost 4 bases and J 1 base, leaving 16 bases between the germline ends. CDR3 DNA: TGTGCCAGCAGTTCTGGAGGAAGGTTGGGGAACACTGAAGCTTTCTTT. This sequence encodes CASSSGGRLGNTEAFF.

This clone was recorded only once. This chain uses TRBV7-2 with TRBJ2-7; D perhaps matches TRBD1 (5 bases). The CDR3 runs 13 residues. Trimming took off 7 bases at V and 3 bases at J, with 13 bases between the two ends. Germline V gene lookup returns CDR1 SGHTA and CDR2 FQGNSA. The CDR3 region is CASTDTNNYEQYF. CDR3 DNA: TGTGCCAGCACGGACACAAACAACTACGAGCAGTACTTC.

The rearrangement joins TRBV5-1 to TRBJ1-3, with 7 bases lining up with TRBD1. V lost 0 bases to trimming and J lost 0 bases; unmatched junction nucleotides: 6. This CDR3 has 17 residues. Germline-derived CDR1 and CDR2 are SGHRS and YFSETQ. The CDR3 here is CASSLGAGGSSGNTIYF. The DNA of the CDR3 is TGCGCCAGCAGCTTGGGGGCAGGGGGGAGCTCTGGAAACACCATATATTTT.

The rearrangement joins TRBV18 to TRBJ1-2, with 8 positions matching TRBD1. The length of the CDR3 is 16 residues. The J segment lost 0 bases and the V segment lost 2 bases, leaving 5 bases of the junction unmatched. CDR1 and CDR2 (germline): KGHSH, LQKENI. CDR3 region: CASSPWTGPANYGYTF. Written as DNA, the CDR3 is TGTGCCAGCTCACCATGGACAGGGCCAGCTAACTATGGCTACACCTTC. The entire variable domain, with the rest obtained from reference TRBV18 and TRBJ1-2, is as follows: NAGVMQNPRHLVRRRGQEARLRCSPMKGHSHVYWYRQLPEEGLKFMVYLQKENIIDESGMPKERFSAEFPKEGPSILRIQQVVRGDSAAYFCASSPWTGPANYGYTFGSGTRLTVV.

V usage is TRBV19 and J usage is TRBJ2-1; 11 positions match TRBD2. Unmatched junction bases numbered 7, after V lost 4 bases and J lost 2 bases. Germline CDR1 LNHDA, CDR2 SQIVND (reference sequence). This CDR3 is 17 amino acids long. The CDR3 DNA reads TGTGCCAGTAGTAGGACCGGGACTAGCGGAACCTACAATGAGCAGTTCTTC. It translates to CASSRTGTSGTYNEQFF. The complete variable domain, with remaining parts taken from reference TRBV19 and TRBJ2-1, reads DGGITQSPKYLFRKEGQNVTLSCEQNLNHDAMYWYRQDPGQGLRLIYYSQIVNDFQKGDIAEGYSVSREKKESFPLTVTSAQKNPTAFYLCASSRTGTSGTYNEQFFGPGTRLTVL.

This sequence joins TRBV7-9 and TRBJ1-4, with 8 bases lining up with TRBD1. This CDR3 is built from 15 residues. The V gene end was trimmed by 5 bases and the J gene end by 8 bases; junction bases not matched to a gene: 10. Germline loops: CDR1 SEHNR, CDR2 FQNEAQ (reference sequence). This chain's CDR3 is CASSPRDRRNEKLFF. In DNA form, the CDR3 reads TGTGCCAGCAGCCCCCGGGACAGGCGGAACGAAAAACTGTTTTTT. Supplemented by reference TRBV7-9 and TRBJ1-4, the full variable domain reads DTGVSQNPRHKITKRGQNVTFRCDPISEHNRLYWYRQTLGQGPEFLTYFQNEAQLEKSRLLSDRFSAERPKGSFSTLEIQRTEQGDSAMYLCASSPRDRRNEKLFFGSGTQLSVL.

This chain links TRBV11-2 with TRBJ1-3; tentatively, D is TRBD1 (5 bases). V was shortened by 6 bases and J by 0 bases, with 15 bases between the two germline ends. The length of the CDR3 is 16 residues. From germline, CDR1 is SGHAT and CDR2 FQNNGV. Here the CDR3 reads CASSSSTGLSGNTIYF. In nucleotides, the CDR3 is TGTGCCAGCAGTTCCTCTACAGGACTCTCTGGAAACACCATATATTTT.

This chain joins TRBV7-9 and TRBJ2-6; D is unclear. This CDR3 spans 15 amino acids. Trimming cost V 3 bases and J 0 bases, with 6 bases left between them. The germline CDR1 and CDR2 sequences are SEHNR and FQNEAQ (reference sequence). The DNA of the CDR3 is TGTGCCAGCAGCTTTAGACACTCTGGGGCCAACGTCCTGACTTTC. Encoded protein: CASSFRHSGANVLTF.

CDR3 DNA sequence: TGTGCCAGCAGCTTCAGGTTCTACGGGGAGCTGTTTTTT. The encoded protein is CASSFRFYGELFF. The gene calls are TRBV5-6 and TRBJ2-2; D ambiguous. Germline V CDR1 and CDR2: SGHDT, YYEEEE. Trimming removed 2 bases at V and 7 bases at J, with 9 bases between. CDR3 length equals 13 residues. Variable domain in full (rest from reference TRBV5-6 and TRBJ2-2): DAGVTQSPTHLIKTRGQQVTLRCSPKSGHDTVSWYQQALGQGPQFIFQYYEEEERQRGNFPDRFSGHQFPNYSSELNVNALLLGDSALYLCASSFRFYGELFFGEGSRLTVL.

This clone was counted once. V gene TRBV10-2 combines with J gene TRBJ2-5, with TRBD2 matching over 10 bases. The V gene end was trimmed by 0 bases and the J gene end by 5 bases; junction bases not matched to a gene: 3. CDR3 size: 15 residues. CDR1 WSHSY and CDR2 SAAADI come from the germline V gene. This chain's CDR3 is CASSESSGRGETQYF. The CDR3 DNA sequence: TGCGCCAGCAGTGAGTCGAGCGGGAGGGGTGAGACCCAGTACTTC.

This chain connects TRBV6-6 to TRBJ2-3; 10 bases map to TRBD2. Unmatched junction bases numbered 6, after V lost 5 bases and J lost 1 base. Germline values: CDR1 MNHNY, CDR2 SVGAGI (reference sequence). The CDR3 extends over 16 amino acids. This CDR3 reads CASSNNLAGGTDTQYF. The DNA for the CDR3 is TGTGCCAGCAGTAATAACCTAGCGGGGGGCACAGATACGCAGTATTTT.

The CDR3 nucleotides are TGTGCCAGCAGTTACCCCGGAGGGGAGGACGAGCAGTACTTC. It is translated as CASSYPGGEDEQYF. The rearrangement joins TRBV6-2 or TRBV6-3 to TRBJ2-7; possibly TRBD2 for D (6 bases). The CDR3 is made up of 14 amino acids. V gave up 2 bases and J gave up 5 bases, with 13 bases separating them. CDR1 is MNHEY and CDR2 is SVGEGT in the germline V gene.

V gene TRBV7-2 combines with J gene TRBJ2-2; either TRBD1 or TRBD2 may supply D (6 bases each). This CDR3 has 17 amino acids. V was clipped by 1 base and J by 0 bases, with 12 bases between them. Germline CDR1 and CDR2: SGHTA and FQGNSA. CDR3 region: CASSLVPGAPNTGELFF. For the CDR3, the DNA is TGTGCCAGCAGCTTAGTTCCGGGGGCCCCGAACACCGGGGAGCTGTTTTTT.

This chain connects TRBV7-6 to TRBJ2-7; tentatively, D is TRBD1 (6 bases). Between the trimmed V and J ends, which lost 2 bases and 1 base, there was a span of 12 bases. Germline loops: CDR1 SGHVS, CDR2 FNYEAQ. The CDR3 contains 15 residues. The CDR3: CASSLFQGRSYEQYF. In DNA, the CDR3 is TGTGCCAGCAGCTTATTTCAGGGGCGTTCCTACGAGCAGTACTTC.

The chain carries TRBV19 and TRBJ1-3; 7 nucleotides match TRBD1. Germline lookup yields CDR1 LNHDA and CDR2 SQIVND (reference sequence). The CDR3 extends over 16 amino acids. The J segment lost 3 bases and the V segment lost 3 bases, leaving 8 bases of the junction unmatched. Written as DNA, the CDR3 is TGTGCCAGTAGTATGGGACAGCTCCTGTATGGAAACACCATATATTTT. Its protein product is CASSMGQLLYGNTIYF.

This chain connects TRBV19 to TRBJ1-4; no clear D. CDR1 LNHDA and CDR2 SQIVND come from the germline V gene (reference sequence). Trimming shortened V by 3 bases and J by 4 bases, and 3 bases separated the two germline ends. This CDR3 region has 12 residues. DNA for the CDR3: TGTGCCAGTAGTATGGGTAATGAAAAACTGTTTTTT. As protein: CASSMGNEKLFF.

The rearrangement joins TRBV11-2 to TRBJ1-4; the D gene is possibly TRBD1 (5 bases). The CDR3 totals 17 residues. Germline lookup yields CDR1 SGHAT and CDR2 FQNNGV. Trimming removed 2 bases at V and 7 bases at J, with 20 bases between. DNA for the CDR3: TGTGCCAGCAGCTTAAACCCAACGGGGCGGCGGGGTGAAAAACTGTTTTTT. Its translation: CASSLNPTGRRGEKLFF.

This clone was counted only a few times. The chain carries TRBV7-9 and TRBJ1-2, with 8 bases matching TRBD1. V trimming: 5 bases; J trimming: 5 bases; junction bases outside the gene matches: 7. From germline, CDR1 is SEHNR and CDR2 FQNEAQ (reference sequence). The length of the CDR3 is 14 residues. The CDR3 nucleotides are TGTGCCAGCAGCCTAGGACAGGGTCAGTATGGCTACACCTTC. It yields the protein CASSLGQGQYGYTF.

This clone was recorded once. The CDR3 DNA reads as TGCGCCAGCAGCCCGTGGGATGTTGTCGGGGAGCTGTTTTTT. The encoded protein is CASSPWDVVGELFF. The chain joins TRBV5-1 to TRBJ2-2, with D unclear. Trimming took off 4 bases at V and 7 bases at J, with 14 bases between the two ends. From germline, CDR1 is SGHRS and CDR2 YFSETQ. The CDR3 loop spans 14 amino acids.

A single count supports this clone. CDR3 nucleotides: TGTGCCAGCAGCTTCACTCCCGCCCGGGAAAAACTGTTTTTT. Its translation is CASSFTPAREKLFF. The rearrangement links TRBV11-2 to TRBJ1-4; D ambiguous. Germline values: CDR1 SGHAT, CDR2 FQNNGV. This CDR3 spans 14 amino acids. V lost 3 bases and J lost 8, with 13 bases in between.